Included here is one T cell receptor (beta chain) sequence, with context. The table came from immunoSEQ multiplex PCR; TCRdb's copy has only in-frame clones and leaves some out. The sample has about 18,000 clones, 80% to 90% seen once. In germline, CDR1 is SGHVS, CDR2 FQNEAQ. Between the trimmed V and J ends, which lost 2 bases and 7 bases, there was a span of 14 bases. The CDR3 sequence is 14 residues long. This specimen comes from a study of OX40 agonist ivuxolimab in advanced cancers. For the study at large: Patients in the trial were receiving intravenous ivuxolimab every 2 weeks, at doses of 0.01 to 10 mg/kg.

The study sampled blood at baseline, cycle 4 day 1, and cycle 7 day 1. The sequencing used CD4+ or CD8+ T cells sorted from blood, collected in a trial of the OX40 agonist ivuxolimab. The V call is TRBV7-8, the J call TRBJ1-2; unclear D gene. The origin of this receptor is an adult with an advanced solid tumor such as melanoma, head and neck, liver or kidney cancer. The CDR3 DNA reads TGTGCCAGCAGCTTATACGCAGACCTTACTGGCTACACCTTC. This translates into CASSLYADLTGYTF.